This T cell receptor beta chain appears in the sequencing data of a study of cytomegalovirus exposure and HLA in healthy donors. Study conclusions and caveats: About 87% or about 30% of the time was how often most TCR beta V segments were productive, according to an earlier analysis. Rarity marked most TCR sequences, yet some public TCRs occurred in many donors.

Notes on this clone: Its antigen remains unidentified.

Researchers ran the PCR with 60 Vbeta and 13 Jbeta primers. TCRdb keeps only in-frame clones here, not all; method: immunoSEQ multiplex PCR. The sample has roughly 89,000 clones, roughly 81% seen once. The V gene lost 7 bases and the J gene lost 4 bases, with 8 bases spanning the gap. The CDR3 covers 12 residues. The chain couples TRBV23-1 to TRBJ2-1, with TRBD1 as a possible D gene (5 bases). TRBV23-1 qualifies as an ORF whose function is uncertain. This clonotype was obtained from a woman under 40 in good health and CMV-seronegative. The sequenced material came from PBMCs. The CDR3: CASITGYNEQFF. CDR3 bases: TGCGCCAGCATTACAGGTTACAATGAGCAGTTCTTC.